Detailed here is one T cell receptor beta chain. This clone was seen only once. Its target antigen remains unknown. Base qualities were left out, and no much larger clone turns up one base away. Library construction relied on the immunoSEQ multiplex PCR assay. A mixture of 60 forward primers for TCR Vbeta segments and 13 reverse primers for TCR Jbeta segments was used in the multiplex PCR. The CDR3 region of rearranged TCR beta genes was amplified from genomic DNA by a multiplex PCR assay. The amplified TCR beta libraries were sequenced on the Illumina HiSeq System as 87-base-pair reads. The paper's processing steps were these. Across the roughly 640 repertoires, a later analysis counted tens of millions of unique TCR beta chains, roughly 11 million of which were shared by at least two donors. A nearest-neighbor algorithm error-corrected the raw reads and collapsed the reads into unique sequences, merging closely related sequences to remove PCR and sequencing errors. Alignment of CDR3 sequences to IMGT reference sequences was used to assign V, D and J gene segments. For a sequence to be retained, at least a six-nucleotide match to both a V gene segment and a J gene segment was required. Rearrangements were called productive when the CDR3 lacked stop codons and stayed in frame with V and J; all others were non-productive. Following IMGT convention, CDR3 was defined as the stretch from the second conserved V-encoded cysteine up to the conserved J-encoded phenylalanine. In an earlier analysis of 500 to 650 of the donors, sequences lacking an unambiguous match to a single V gene segment were excluded. An earlier analysis of just under 600 of the donors called V segments functional above 56.7% productive rearrangements and segregating when the between-donor standard deviation exceeded 5%. A statistical classification framework was developed to diagnose cytomegalovirus status using the catalog of TCR beta chain sequences. A later analysis assigned V and J genes by comparing TCR nucleotide sequences with IMGT/GENE-DB human TR gene sequences. A later analysis assigned CDR3 sequences and most-parsimonious VDJ recombination scenarios with the TCRdist pipeline. In a later analysis, each TCR beta chain was defined by its CDR3 amino acid sequence together with its V-gene family, and reads lacking a unique V-gene family were excluded. As a way to deal with suspected cross-contamination and a sequencing artifact, a later analysis dropped over 550 nucleotide sequences that were highly shared and had low generation probability. In a later analysis, a clonal expansion index for each public chain was calculated from normalized within-repertoire ranks of inferred template counts. In a later analysis, generation probabilities were computed using a VDJ recombination model fitted to out-of-frame rearrangements, and the results were checked against IGoR. Hypergeometric tests were used in a later analysis to score TCR-TCR, TCR-HLA and TCR-CMV co-occurrence, with a repertoire-size bias correction applied to the TCR pairs. A later analysis estimated false discovery rates by permuting HLA or CMV assignments 20 times. In a later analysis, co-occurring TCRs were grouped with DBSCAN, and TCRdist sequence similarity was added when clustering was performed within HLA-allele-positive subsets. Repertoires with fewer than 30,000 or more than 120,000 public chains were left out of co-occurrence clustering, as were a handful of repertoires with anomalous nucleotide sharing. Drawn from immuneACCESS, this table holds only the in-frame rearrangements with V and J called that TCRdb kept. Clones are partly lost; checked studies trace under half to an unresolved V gene and leave the rest unexplained. That table furnishes V, J and clone size, whereas the DNA furnished D and trimming. The sample includes over 150,000 clones, with over 60% observed a single time. The ten largest clones capture approximately 5% of the sample.

Counted from cysteine to phenylalanine, this CDR3 has 15 amino acids. The entry retains the CDR3 DNA only, 45 bases that are in frame from base 1. Trimming accounts for 6 bases at V and 3 bases at J, while the number of junction bases matched to no gene is 11. CDR1 SGHRS and CDR2 YFSETQ were looked up in the germline V gene. This sample was taken from a study of cytomegalovirus exposure and HLA in healthy donors (dated by TCRdb to about 2017). In terms of the full investigation: An earlier analysis of 587 of the donors reported approximately 300 Gb of sequence data and 90 million to 120 million unique TCR beta sequences obtained from approximately 180 million T cells. Approximately 300 gigabases of sequencing data and some 85 million unique TCR sequences were included in an early release covering about 620 HLA-typed donors. Of the roughly 410 genotyped donors, approximately 81% were placed in the genetic ancestry cluster associated with self-reported Caucasian donors. The study aimed to test whether signatures of past pathogen exposure could be identified by cataloging public T cell receptors. The T cell repertoires of under 700 subjects were profiled by immunosequencing and related to cytomegalovirus serostatus. In addition to the first cohort of about 650 subjects, a separate validation cohort of 130 or so different subjects was used. To predict cytomegalovirus infection status, the study combined high-throughput TCR immunosequencing, statistical association of individual TCRs with disease status, and machine learning. To study patterns of TCR occurrence, a later analysis re-analyzed previously published TCR beta repertoires from 666 donors and added high-resolution HLA genotyping. Rather than using new phenotypic data, the later analysis identified candidate immune exposures from TCR beta sequences and from how often those sequences occurred across donors. An earlier analysis of 500 to 750 of the donors applied high-throughput TCR beta sequencing to assess whether each TCR beta V gene segment acted as functional or pseudogenic. Donor age, sex, ethnicity and CMV serostatus were compiled alongside the repertoire data. A later genetic analysis used genome-wide SNP genotypes for about 65% of the roughly 670 donors, treating that subset as a discovery cohort. Every discovery cohort repertoire had been produced on one sequencing platform. HLA typing included class I and class II loci at four-digit resolution. The number of donors typed differed by locus, with 629-630 for A, B, C, DRB1 and DQB1, roughly 520 for DQA1, 606 for DPA1, and 450 to 480 for DPB1. Because of strong linkage in the cohort, roughly five DR-DQ haplotypes were treated as single units for association and clustering. Across 398 genotyped donors of the cohort, an average of roughly 200,000 unique TCR beta nucleotide sequences per donor were sequenced, and roughly 20% of those sequences were non-productive. Broader findings and caveats from the paper: Linkage disequilibrium might explain the correlated functional status among segregating V segments, but an unknown experimental factor could not be excluded. Several of the top co-occurrence clusters appeared to be linked to parvovirus B19, influenza, CMV and Epstein-Barr virus, according to a later analysis. The earlier analysis of approximately 590 of the donors excluded some 15 rarely observed V segments, including chromosome 9 orphons, because counts were too low. Compared with the approximately 600-donor mean, donors in an Asian-associated ancestry cluster had fewer N-insertions in productive TCRs, according to a later genetic analysis. The authors suggested that the approach could potentially be extended to other disease states and immunological phenotypes. A further reported finding was that TCR beta sequences accurately predicted the HLA-A and HLA-B alleles for most subjects in the first cohort. The only immune exposure information available for the cohort was CMV serostatus. A cluster of highly shared sequence variants was judged likely to be a technical artifact of the sequencing pipeline. Compared with equally common non-associated chains, HLA-associated TCR beta chains in a later analysis were more clonally expanded and had lower generation probabilities. In a later genetic analysis, a missense DCLRE1C variant was associated with V-gene and J-gene trimming of TCR beta chains, and the association was replicated in an independent cohort. In vitro tests confirmed that a few of the cytomegalovirus-associated TCR beta chains recognize cytomegalovirus antigens. The study listed 150 to 200 TCR beta chains as associated with cytomegalovirus. Presence/absence analyses assumed roughly uniform sequencing depth across donors, an assumption that may not hold. A later analysis found that TCR association rates varied across HLA loci, with DRB1 alleles showing the most associated TCRs and HLA-C alleles the fewest. Across donors, most TCR sequences were observed very rarely, whereas some public TCRs were present in many individuals. The classifier was reported to diagnose cytomegalovirus status with high specificity and sensitivity in both the original cohort and the validation cohort. Because HLA typing was missing for some donors at each locus, association tests included only the typed subset. When HLA alleles, especially DR and DQ, strongly co-occurred, TCR associations were difficult to assign to individual alleles. In a later analysis, around 15,000 TCR beta sequences were associated with specific HLA alleles at a false discovery rate of 0.05. In a later analysis, most CMV-associated TCR beta chains were found to appear HLA-restricted, with HLA associations seemingly driven largely by CMV exposure. Some IMGT-functional V segments, including TRBV6-2 and TRBV6-3, could not be told apart with the 87-base-pair reads, so those segments were excluded. In an earlier analysis of some 500 of the donors, most TCR beta V segments appeared in productive rearrangements about 90% or about 30% of the time, broadly matching IMGT annotations. Only TCR beta chains were sequenced in this cohort, and the absence of alpha or paired-chain data limited detectable features.

The cohort consisted of more than 650 healthy bone marrow donors. At the time of sampling, every cohort member was nominally healthy, though immune exposures that went unrecorded were likely present. The donor tested CMV seropositive, placing the donor among the 289 seropositive members of the cohort. A peripheral blood sample was collected from each donor, and TCR beta sequencing was performed on peripheral blood mononuclear cells. Genomic DNA extraction from the blood cell samples was performed with the Qiagen DNeasy Blood Extraction Kit. Here the chain combines TRBV5-1 and TRBJ1-2, and 7 junction bases match TRBD1. Sequences were obtained from PBMCs. The source of this sequence is a young man in good health and CMV-seropositive. The DNA sequence reads TGCGCCAGCACCCCGACCGGGACAGATCACTATGGCTACACCTTC. It codes for CASTPTGTDHYGYTF. Reference TRBV5-1 and TRBJ1-2 proteins supply the regions before and after the CDR3; the full variable domain is: KAGVTQTPRYLIKTRGQQVTLSCSPISGHRSVSWYQQTPGQGLQFLFEYFSETQRNKGNFPGRFSGRQFSNSRSEMNVSTLELGDSALYLCASTPTGTDHYGYTFGSGTRLTVV.